This T cell receptor beta chain was profiled in a study of T cells in Graves' hyperthyroidism and ophthalmopathy (dated by TCRdb to about 2019). About the study as a whole: Peripheral blood was collected at initial diagnosis, before any treatment. A discovery cohort of around 100 patients, about 40 with Graves' ophthalmopathy and 57 with stable Graves' hyperthyroidism, was used to find distinguishing TCR V-J signatures. Whether ophthalmopathy could be predicted prospectively was tested in an independent validation cohort made up of 18 to 20 hyperthyroidism patients plus 17 patients who later progressed to ophthalmopathy. The roughly 94 discovery patients were randomly split 7:3 into training and test sets. In several Graves' hyperthyroidism patients, the study also compared T-cell repertoires from thyroid tissue with T-cell repertoires from blood. Following sampling, methimazole starting at 30 mg daily was given to hyperthyroidism patients, and high-dose intravenous methylprednisolone was given to ophthalmopathy patients. The paper reports TCR Vbeta CDR3 sequencing of approximately 140 peripheral blood samples: around 45 ophthalmopathy, fewer than 85 hyperthyroidism and about 17 progressor patients. Points the paper makes about the study in general: In cross-validation, a model built on a 13 V-J signature told ophthalmopathy apart from stable hyperthyroidism with just under 90% sensitivity and approximately 84% specificity, and in testing the same model reached 80%/75%. During validation, the model predicted progression to ophthalmopathy a median of about 6.5 months ahead of onset, with approximately 70% sensitivity and 72% to 85% specificity. Sample size was not statistically predetermined, and investigators were not blinded to group allocation. Most expanded thyroid clonotypes (frequency above 0.001) were also detected in blood, a finding suggesting that blood repertoires may reflect thyroid immune responses.

Remarks on this clonotype: Its target antigen remains unknown. Per-nucleotide qualities are absent, and no much larger clonotype sits a single base away.

The cysteine opens and the phenylalanine closes a CDR3 of 12 amino acids. The DNA shown is the 36-base CDR3, in frame from base 1. Via the germline V gene, CDR1 is MGHRA and CDR2 YSYEKL. Relative to germline, V is 1 base shorter and J is 8 bases shorter, with 6 bases between their ends. Stable Graves' hyperthyroidism was defined as no progression to ophthalmopathy during 18 months of follow-up. Hyperthyroidism patients were newly diagnosed, with disease duration under 2 months, and aged 18 to 65 years. Patients with uncontrolled infections, other autoimmune diseases, pregnancy or lactation were excluded. Diagnoses relied on clinical symptoms, serum thyroxine and TRAb, thyroid ultrasound and orbital computed tomography. PBMCs were separated from 8 to 10 ml of fresh peripheral blood using Ficoll-Paque density gradient centrifugation. Total RNA was extracted using Trizol reagent, and RNA quality was assessed on an Agilent 2100 Bioanalyzer.

TCR beta CDR3 regions were amplified from RNA transcripts. For the first round of RT-PCR on the TCR CDR3, the HTBI primer set was used together with the Qiagen OneStep RT-PCR kit. The libraries were constructed in a second round of multiplex PCR and then size-selected and purified. Sequencing of the libraries was done on an Illumina HiSeq2000 using paired-end 100 bp reads. The original pipeline was this. SOAPnuke was used to process the raw data, with reads discarded if the reads contained adapters or uncalled bases, had a mean Phred below 15, or lacked an exact constant-primer or identifier match. High-quality paired reads were merged with COPE v1.2.5, and unique nucleotide sequences were defined as clonotypes. MiTCR v1.1 was used to align the clonotypes against IMGT TRBV, TRBD and TRBJ reference segments. The analysis included only V-J combinations with a frequency above 0.0001, which together covered around 99% of the repertoires. The TCS score was defined as the ratio of F50 (clonal expansion) to E x V (chaos), calculated using BLOSUM62-based TCRdist between CDR3 peptides within each V-J. Welch's t-statistics and random forest reduced several hundred V-J features to roughly 13, which were used in a naive Bayes classifier (R e1071). The public reads were run again by TCRdb, first through fastp at Q25 and then through MiXCR, and only productive beta chains were kept. A single entry per CDR3 protein holds the most common genes and DNA from its merged rows. The V and J calls and clone size come from TCRdb's table, not from the authors' own analysis. Counted in this sample were about 420,000 distinct CDR3 sequences; 12% to 15% of them appeared once. Clones ranked in the top ten supply 5% to 6% of the sample.

The sequencing input was blood. The clonotype was recovered from a young woman with Graves' hyperthyroidism. The chain links TRBV4-1 with TRBJ2-4, with no D gene named confidently. The DNA sequence is TGCGCCAGCAGCCAAGTCCGGGACATTCAGTACTTC. The encoded protein is CASSQVRDIQYF.